Presented here are 4 T cell receptor beta chains from one specimen sequenced in a study of shared clonotypes between healthy human individuals (dated by TCRdb to the early 2020s). Library method: the immunoSEQ multiplex PCR assay. The clones in this table, taken by TCRdb from immuneACCESS, are in-frame only. Not every clone is retained; where verified, under half of the shortfall comes from an unresolved V gene, and the cause of the rest is unknown. Present in this sample are about 2.3 million clones, 85% to 95% of which were seen just once. In total, the top ten clones hold approximately 0.39% of the sample. Sequenced material: naive CD4+ T cells from PBMCs. Interpreted using the paper, the cell subset or site label stands for: CD45RA+ positively selected. The receptors were sampled from a man younger than 30 in good health. Some clones in this sample may be carry-over from other donors' samples.

The V and J genes are TRBV6-6 and TRBJ1-4, with 9 bases matching TRBD1. The V and J ends lost 1 base and 6 bases, in that order; junction bases with no gene match: 6. Germline V gene sequence: CDR1 MNHNY, CDR2 SVGAGI (reference sequence). This CDR3 is built from 16 residues. This CDR3 reads CASSYFGTGTHEKLFF. CDR3 bases: TGTGCCAGCAGTTACTTTGGGACAGGGACTCATGAAAAACTGTTTTTT.

This clone was detected a few times. This sequence joins TRBV2 and TRBJ1-2; D uncertain. The CDR3 loop spans 12 amino acids. Germline V gene sequence: CDR1 SNHLY, CDR2 FYNNEI. V was shortened by 5 bases and J by 4 bases, with 8 bases between the two germline ends. The CDR3 loop reads CASSPQSYGYTF. CDR3 in DNA: TGTGCCAGCAGTCCGCAGTCCTATGGCTACACCTTC.

This sequence joins TRBV29-1 and TRBJ2-1; D gene unclear. CDR1 SQVTM and CDR2 ANQGSEA come from the germline V gene. V lost 4 bases and J 5 bases, leaving 15 bases between the germline ends. The CDR3 contains 14 residues. DNA of the CDR3: TGCAGCGTTGGTGTCCAGAAGGCCGACAATGAGCAGTTCTTC. It translates to CSVGVQKADNEQFF.

V is TRBV5-1 and J is TRBJ2-3, with TRBD2 matching over 9 bases. The CDR3 is 16 residues long. Trimming cost V 1 base and J 2 bases; bases outside gene matches: 5. Germline CDR1 is SGHRS and CDR2 is YFSETQ. CDR3 residues: CASSLLLAGYTDTQYF. As DNA, the CDR3 is TGCGCCAGCAGCTTGCTTCTAGCGGGATACACAGATACGCAGTATTTT.